This T cell receptor beta chain was sequenced during a study of spatial heterogeneity in lung cancer. Across the study: Alpha-chain sequences were consistently detected in smaller numbers than beta-chain sequences. General study points: At tumor resection, ubiquitous expanded TCRs were detected in blood more often than later.

This clonotype appeared many times. Its antigen remains unidentified. The sample's time point: sample taken at primary tumor resection. A total of over 70 untreated early-stage non-small cell lung cancer patients served as donors. Tumor, nontumor lung or frozen PBMC supplied whole RNA that was sequenced unsorted. TCRdb used MiXCR to reprocess the 5' RACE reads, holding one entry per CDR3 protein. The table has 13,000 or so distinct CDR3 sequences, approximately 3.5% seen once; the top ten hold more than 40%. The receptor was isolated from a male donor with early-stage non-small cell lung cancer. The sequences come from PBMCs, collected at surgery.

The CDR3 sequence: CATLGETQYF. CDR3 DNA: TGTGCCACCTTGGGGGAGACCCAGTACTTC. This rearrangement joins TRBV6-6 to TRBJ2-5; D gene ambiguous. The CDR3 has 10 amino acids. The V gene's germline CDR1 is MNHNY and CDR2 SVGAGI (reference sequence). The V end lost 10 bases, the J end lost 5 bases, and 8 bases lay between the germline ends.